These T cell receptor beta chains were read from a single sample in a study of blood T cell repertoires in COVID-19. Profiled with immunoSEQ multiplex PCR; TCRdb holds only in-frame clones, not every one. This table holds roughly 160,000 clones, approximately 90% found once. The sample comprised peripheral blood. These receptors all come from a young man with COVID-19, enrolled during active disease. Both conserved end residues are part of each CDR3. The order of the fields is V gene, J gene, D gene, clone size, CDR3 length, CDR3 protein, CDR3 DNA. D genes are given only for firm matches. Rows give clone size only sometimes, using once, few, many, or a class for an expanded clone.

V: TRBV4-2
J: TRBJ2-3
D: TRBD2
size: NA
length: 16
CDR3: CASSQGLAGPTDTQYF
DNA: TGTGCCAGCAGCCAAGGACTAGCGGGCCCCACAGATACGCAGTATTTT

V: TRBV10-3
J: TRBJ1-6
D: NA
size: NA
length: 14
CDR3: CAIRGQGGNSPLHF
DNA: TGTGCCATCAGGGGCCAGGGAGGGAATTCACCCCTCCACTTT

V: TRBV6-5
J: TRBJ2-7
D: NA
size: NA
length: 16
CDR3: CASSYSKALAVYEQYF
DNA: TGTGCCAGCAGTTACTCGAAGGCCCTAGCCGTTTACGAGCAGTACTTC

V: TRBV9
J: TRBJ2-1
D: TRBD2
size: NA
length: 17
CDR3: CASSRGVAGASYNEQFF
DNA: TGTGCCAGCAGCCGGGGGGTAGCGGGAGCCTCCTACAATGAGCAGTTCTTC

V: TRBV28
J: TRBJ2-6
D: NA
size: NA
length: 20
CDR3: CASSLSFNREGSSGANVLTF
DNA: TGTGCCAGCAGCCTCAGTTTCAACAGGGAGGGGAGCTCTGGGGCCAACGTCCTGACTTTC

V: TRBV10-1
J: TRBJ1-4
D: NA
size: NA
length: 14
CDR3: CASSESAEREKLLF
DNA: TGCGCCAGCAGTGAGTCGGCGGAAAGAGAAAAACTGCTTTTT

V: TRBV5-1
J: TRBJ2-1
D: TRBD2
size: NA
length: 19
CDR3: CASSLARLAGLSSYNEQFF
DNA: TGCGCCAGCAGCTTGGCCAGACTAGCGGGGCTTAGCTCCTACAATGAGCAGTTCTTC

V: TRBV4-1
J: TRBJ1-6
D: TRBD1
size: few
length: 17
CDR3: CASSQLDIRGHDSPLHF
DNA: TGCGCCAGCAGCCAACTTGACATTAGGGGGCACGATTCACCCCTCCACTTT

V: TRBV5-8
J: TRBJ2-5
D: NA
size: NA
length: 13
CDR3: CASSLTGSETQYF
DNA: TGTGCCAGCAGCTTGACAGGGTCAGAGACCCAGTACTTC

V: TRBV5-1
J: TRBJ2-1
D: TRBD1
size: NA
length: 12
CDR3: CASSPETGEQFF
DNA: TGCGCCAGCAGCCCTGAGACAGGGGAGCAGTTCTTC

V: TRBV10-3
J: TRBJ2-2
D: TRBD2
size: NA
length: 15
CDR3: CAISGTSGNTGELFF
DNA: TGTGCCATCAGTGGGACTAGCGGGAACACCGGGGAGCTGTTTTTT

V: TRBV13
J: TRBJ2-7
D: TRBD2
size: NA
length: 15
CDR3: CASSLGGTSHYEQYF
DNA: TGTGCCAGCAGCTTAGGCGGGACTAGCCACTACGAGCAGTACTTC

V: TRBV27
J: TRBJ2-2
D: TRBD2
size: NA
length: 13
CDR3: CASSAWGGGELFF
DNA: TGTGCCAGCAGTGCCTGGGGGGGCGGGGAGCTGTTTTTT

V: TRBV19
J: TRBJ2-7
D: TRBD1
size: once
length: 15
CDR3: CASSIGQGTAYEQYF
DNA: TGTGCCAGTAGTATAGGACAGGGGACAGCCTACGAGCAGTACTTC